This TCR beta chain was captured by sequencing in a study of CD8 T cells in ankylosing spondylitis. From the 5' RACE reads, TCRdb called clonotypes with MiXCR, one entry per CDR3 protein. Here the sample spans approximately 440,000 distinct CDR3 sequences, more than 15% being singletons. This clonotype was counted only a few times. The antigen is not known. The study's findings and limits: A motif in TCR beta, a set of under ten highly homologous variants, appeared characteristic of ankylosing spondylitis blood. Reportedly, significant enrichment of disease-linked clones occurred in matched ankylosing spondylitis synovial fluid.

The germline gives CDR1 LGHDT, CDR2 YNNKEL (reference sequence). The CDR3 contains 12 residues. Trimming removed 0 bases from V and 15 bases from J; junction bases left unmatched: 4. Specimen: blood, either unsorted or a sorted T cell fraction (not recorded which). V gene TRBV3-1 combines with J gene TRBJ2-1, with TRBD2 matching over 8 bases. This TCR was recovered from a male donor with ankylosing spondylitis. In DNA, the CDR3 is TGTGCCAGCAGCCAAGAGGGGACTAGGCTGTTCTTC. It codes for CASSQEGTRLFF.